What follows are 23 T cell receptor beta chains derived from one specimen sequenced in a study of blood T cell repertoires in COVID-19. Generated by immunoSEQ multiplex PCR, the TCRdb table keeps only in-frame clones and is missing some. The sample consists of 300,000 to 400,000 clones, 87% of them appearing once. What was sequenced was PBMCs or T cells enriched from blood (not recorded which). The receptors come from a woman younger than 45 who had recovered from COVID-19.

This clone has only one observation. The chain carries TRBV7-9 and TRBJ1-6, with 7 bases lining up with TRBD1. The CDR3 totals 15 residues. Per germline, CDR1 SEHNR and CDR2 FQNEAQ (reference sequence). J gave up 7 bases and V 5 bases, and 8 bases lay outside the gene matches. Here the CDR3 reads CASSLSAGGNSPLHF. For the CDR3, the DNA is TGTGCCAGCAGCCTCTCGGCAGGGGGGAATTCACCCCTCCACTTT.

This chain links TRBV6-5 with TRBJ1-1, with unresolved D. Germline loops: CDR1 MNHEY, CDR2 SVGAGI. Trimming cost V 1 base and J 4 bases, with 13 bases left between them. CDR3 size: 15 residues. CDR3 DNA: TGTGCCAGCAGTTACTTGAATCGCGACATCACTGAAGCTTTCTTT. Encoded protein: CASSYLNRDITEAFF.

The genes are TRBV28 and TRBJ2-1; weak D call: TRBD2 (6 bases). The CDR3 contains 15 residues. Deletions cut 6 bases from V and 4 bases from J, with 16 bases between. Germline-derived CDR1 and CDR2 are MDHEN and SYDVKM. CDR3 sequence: CASSLPGGPYNEQFF. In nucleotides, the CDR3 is TGTGCCAGCAGCCTGCCCGGGGGTCCGTACAATGAGCAGTTCTTC.

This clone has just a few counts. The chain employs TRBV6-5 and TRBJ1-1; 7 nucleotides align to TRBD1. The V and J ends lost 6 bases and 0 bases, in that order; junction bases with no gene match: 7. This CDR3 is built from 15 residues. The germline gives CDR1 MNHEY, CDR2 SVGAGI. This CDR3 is CASSRGGTVNTEAFF. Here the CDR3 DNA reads TGTGCCAGCAGCCGGGGCGGGACAGTGAACACTGAAGCTTTCTTT.

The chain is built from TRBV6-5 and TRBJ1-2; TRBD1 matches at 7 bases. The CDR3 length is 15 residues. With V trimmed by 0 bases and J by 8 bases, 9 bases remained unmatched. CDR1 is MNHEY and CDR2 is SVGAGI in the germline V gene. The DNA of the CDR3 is TGTGCCAGCAGTTACTCGATCGAGGGGGCGGCGGGCTACACCTTC. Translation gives CASSYSIEGAAGYTF.

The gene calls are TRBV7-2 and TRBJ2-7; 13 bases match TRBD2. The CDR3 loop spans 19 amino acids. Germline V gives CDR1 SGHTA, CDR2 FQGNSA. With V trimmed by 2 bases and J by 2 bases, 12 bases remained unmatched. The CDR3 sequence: CASSLFATSGGAGAYEQYF. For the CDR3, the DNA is TGTGCCAGCAGCTTATTCGCCACTAGCGGGGGGGCCGGGGCCTACGAGCAGTACTTC.

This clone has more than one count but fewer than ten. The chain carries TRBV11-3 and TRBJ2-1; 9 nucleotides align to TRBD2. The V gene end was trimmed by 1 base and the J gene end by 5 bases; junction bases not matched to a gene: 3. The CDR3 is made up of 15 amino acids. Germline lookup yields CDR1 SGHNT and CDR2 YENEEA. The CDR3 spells CASSLGGGAHNEQFF. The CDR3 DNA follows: TGTGCCAGCAGCTTAGGCGGGGGGGCCCACAATGAGCAGTTCTTC.

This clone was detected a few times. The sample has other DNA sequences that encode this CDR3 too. The CDR3: CASSPGQGPGNTIYF. CDR3 sequence (DNA): TGTGCCAGCAGCCCGGGACAGGGCCCTGGAAACACCATATATTTT. The rearrangement uses TRBV11-3 and TRBJ1-3, with 9 bases aligning to TRBD1. Looked up from germline, CDR1 is SGHNT and CDR2 is YENEEA. V lost 5 bases and J lost 2; bases outside the gene matches: 4. CDR3 length: 15 amino acids. The complete variable domain, with remaining parts taken from reference TRBV11-3 and TRBJ1-3, reads EAGVVQSPRYKIIEKKQPVAFWCNPISGHNTLYWYLQNLGQGPELLIRYENEEAVDDSQLPKDRFSAERLKGVDSTLKIQPAELGDSAVYLCASSPGQGPGNTIYFGEGSWLTVV.

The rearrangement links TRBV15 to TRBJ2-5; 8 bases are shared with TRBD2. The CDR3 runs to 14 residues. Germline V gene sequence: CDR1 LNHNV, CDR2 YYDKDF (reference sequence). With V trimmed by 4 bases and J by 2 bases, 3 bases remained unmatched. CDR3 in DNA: TGTGCCACCAGCACCGGGACTAGTCAAGAGACCCAGTACTTC. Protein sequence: CATSTGTSQETQYF.

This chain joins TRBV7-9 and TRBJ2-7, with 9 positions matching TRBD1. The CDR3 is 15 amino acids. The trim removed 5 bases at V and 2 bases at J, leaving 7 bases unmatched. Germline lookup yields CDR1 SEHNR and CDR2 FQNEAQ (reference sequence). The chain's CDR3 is CASSGGGTGTYEQYF. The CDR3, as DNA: TGTGCCAGCAGCGGGGGTGGGACAGGGACCTACGAGCAGTACTTC.

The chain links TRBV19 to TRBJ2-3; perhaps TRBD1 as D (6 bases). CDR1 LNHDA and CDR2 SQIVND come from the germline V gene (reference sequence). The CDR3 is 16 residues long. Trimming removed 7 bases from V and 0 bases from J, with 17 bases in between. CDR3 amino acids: CASTPLDSPSTDTQYF. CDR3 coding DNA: TGTGCCAGTACCCCCTTGGACAGCCCCAGCACAGATACGCAGTATTTT.

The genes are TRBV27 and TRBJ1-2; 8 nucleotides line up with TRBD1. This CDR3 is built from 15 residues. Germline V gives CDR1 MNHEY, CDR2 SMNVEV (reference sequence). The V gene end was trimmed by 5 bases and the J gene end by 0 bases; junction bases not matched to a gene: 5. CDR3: CASSPGTGANYGYTF. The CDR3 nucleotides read TGTGCCAGCAGTCCGGGGACAGGCGCTAACTATGGCTACACCTTC.

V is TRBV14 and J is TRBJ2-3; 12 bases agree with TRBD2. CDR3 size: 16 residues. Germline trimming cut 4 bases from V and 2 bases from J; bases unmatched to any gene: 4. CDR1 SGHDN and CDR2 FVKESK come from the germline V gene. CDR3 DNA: TGTGCCAGCAGCCTCGGACTAGCGGGGTACACAGATACGCAGTATTTT. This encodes CASSLGLAGYTDTQYF.

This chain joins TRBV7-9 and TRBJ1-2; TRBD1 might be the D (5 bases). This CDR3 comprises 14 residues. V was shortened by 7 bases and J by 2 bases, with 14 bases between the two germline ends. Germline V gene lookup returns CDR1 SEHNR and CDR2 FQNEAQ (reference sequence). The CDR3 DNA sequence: TGTGCCAGCATCCAGGGTACGGAGAACTATGGCTACACCTTC. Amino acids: CASIQGTENYGYTF.

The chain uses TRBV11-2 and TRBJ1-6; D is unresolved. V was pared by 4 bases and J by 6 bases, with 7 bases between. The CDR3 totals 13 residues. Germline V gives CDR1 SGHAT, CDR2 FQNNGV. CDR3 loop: CASSSRLNSPLHF. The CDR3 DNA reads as TGTGCCAGCAGCTCCAGACTTAATTCACCCCTCCACTTT.

Written as DNA, the CDR3 is TGTGCCAGCAGCTTGGTGGGGGCGCAAGAGACCCAGTACTTC. This gives the protein CASSLVGAQETQYF. This chain connects TRBV5-4 to TRBJ2-5, with D possibly being TRBD1 (6 bases). CDR1 and CDR2 (germline): SGHNT, YYREEE (reference sequence). The CDR3 sequence is 14 residues long. Trimming took 0 bases from V and 2 from J, leaving 8 bases between them.

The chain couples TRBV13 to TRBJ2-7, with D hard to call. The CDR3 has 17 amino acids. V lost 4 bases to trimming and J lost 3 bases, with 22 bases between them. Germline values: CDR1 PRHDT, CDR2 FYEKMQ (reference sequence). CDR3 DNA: TGTGCCAGCAGCTCTTCCGGAGTTCGGCGAGACGACTACGAGCAGTACTTC. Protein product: CASSSSGVRRDDYEQYF.

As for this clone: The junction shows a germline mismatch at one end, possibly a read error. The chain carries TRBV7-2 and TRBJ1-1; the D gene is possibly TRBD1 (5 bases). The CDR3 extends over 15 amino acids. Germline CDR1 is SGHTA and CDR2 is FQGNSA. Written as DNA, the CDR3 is TGTGCCAGCAGCCCCTCGGGGGTTTGGAACTCTGAAGCTTTCTTT. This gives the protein CASSPSGVWNSEAFF.

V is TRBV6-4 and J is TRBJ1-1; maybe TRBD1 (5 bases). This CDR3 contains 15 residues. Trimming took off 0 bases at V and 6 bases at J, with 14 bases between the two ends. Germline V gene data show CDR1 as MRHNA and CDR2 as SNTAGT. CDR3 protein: CASSDSSRGMSEAFF. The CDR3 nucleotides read TGTGCCAGCAGTGACTCGAGTAGGGGTATGTCTGAAGCTTTCTTT.

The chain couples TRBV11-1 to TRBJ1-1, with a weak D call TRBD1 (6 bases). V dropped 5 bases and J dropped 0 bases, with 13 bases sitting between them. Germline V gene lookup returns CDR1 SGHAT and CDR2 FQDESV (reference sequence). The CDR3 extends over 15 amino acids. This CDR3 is CASSGPQGMNTEAFF. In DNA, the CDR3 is TGTGCCAGCAGCGGCCCCCAGGGGATGAACACTGAAGCTTTCTTT.

The DNA for the CDR3 is TGTGCCACCAGTGATTTAGGACAGGAGACAGATACGCAGTATTTT. Translation: CATSDLGQETDTQYF. This chain uses TRBV24-1 with TRBJ2-3, with 7 bases matching TRBD1. There are 15 residues in the CDR3. Germline V lookup: CDR1 KGHDR, CDR2 SFDVKD. Trimming removed 1 base from V and 3 bases from J; junction bases left unmatched: 3.

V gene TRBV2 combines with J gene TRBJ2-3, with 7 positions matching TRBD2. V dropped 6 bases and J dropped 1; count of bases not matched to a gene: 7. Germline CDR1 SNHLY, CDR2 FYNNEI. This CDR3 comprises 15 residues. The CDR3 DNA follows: TGTGCCAGCAGCCGACTAGCTTCTGGCACAGATACGCAGTATTTT. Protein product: CASSRLASGTDTQYF.

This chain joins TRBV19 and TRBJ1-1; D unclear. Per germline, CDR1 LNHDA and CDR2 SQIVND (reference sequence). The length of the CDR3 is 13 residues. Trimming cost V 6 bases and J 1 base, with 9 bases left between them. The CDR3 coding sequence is TGTGCCAGTAGCATTACACCGAACACTGAAGCTTTCTTT. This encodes CASSITPNTEAFF.